This TCR beta chain was captured by sequencing in a study of cytomegalovirus exposure and HLA in healthy donors. Study conclusions and caveats: The study reported that TCR beta sequences accurately predicted HLA-A and HLA-B alleles in most subjects.

The primer mix had 60 Vbeta and 13 Jbeta primers. Libraries were prepared by immunoSEQ multiplex PCR; TCRdb keeps only in-frame clonotypes and omits some of them. The sample includes approximately 170,000 clones, roughly 70% of them seen just once. The CDR3 covers 14 residues. Per the germline V gene, CDR1 is SGHRS and CDR2 is YFSETQ. As for this clone: Antigen: not known. A junction end diverges from the germline sequence, so it may reflect a read error.

The chain employs TRBV5-1 and TRBJ1-1; D remains ambiguous. The receptor was isolated from a woman aged 40 to 50 in good health and CMV-seropositive. Specimen: PBMCs. The CDR3 DNA follows: TGCGCCAGCAGCTTGTCTACAGTGAACACTGAAGCTTCCTTT. Protein: CASSLSTVNTEASF. The full variable domain, rest sourced from reference TRBV5-1 and TRBJ1-1, is KAGVTQTPRYLIKTRGQQVTLSCSPISGHRSVSWYQQTPGQGLQFLFEYFSETQRNKGNFPGRFSGRQFSNSRSEMNVSTLELGDSALYLCASSLSTVNTEASFGQGTRLTVV.